This T cell receptor (beta chain) is drawn from a study of blood T cell repertoires in COVID-19. As for the study in general: Collection of acute and convalescent COVID-19 samples took place in the United States, Italy and Spain. PBMCs, B-cell-depleted T cells, or T cells were the source of the cDNA or gDNA that made up the material.

The CDR3 runs to 13 residues. V lost 6 bases to trimming and J lost 4 bases, with 9 bases between them. Per germline, CDR1 LGHNA and CDR2 YNFKEQ. This clone appeared a single time. Source study methods: Counts of nucleated cells, estimated from reference gene primer amplification, were obtained. TCRdb's copy holds only in-frame clones and misses some; the assay was immunoSEQ multiplex PCR. V and J calls and clone size follow that table, whereas D and trimming were derived from the DNA. The data show roughly 80,000 clones, about 90% seen once. This TCR came from a man in his forties or fifties with active COVID-19. The specimen sequenced was peripheral blood. V and J are TRBV4-2 and TRBJ2-2; tentative D call: TRBD1 (6 bases). For the CDR3, the DNA is TGTGCCAGCAGACAGGGTAGCACCGGGGAGCTGTTTTTT. This gives the protein CASRQGSTGELFF.